The 31 T cell receptor beta chains given below trace back to one sample, sequenced in a study of blood T cell repertoires in COVID-19. Profiling relied on immunoSEQ multiplex PCR, and the TCRdb table lists in-frame clones only, not all of them. The sample contains some 56,000 clones, 70% to 75% of which appear only once. The sequencing sample was made of peripheral blood. The receptor source for this set is a woman aged 50 to 60 with active or convalescent COVID-19.

The CDR3, as DNA: TGTGCCAGCAGCTCAGGGGGCGGAGAGACCCAGTACTTC. Protein product: CASSSGGGETQYF. The chain couples TRBV7-7 to TRBJ2-5, with 8 bases matching TRBD1. Germline V gene sequence: CDR1 SSHAT, CDR2 FNYEAQ (reference sequence). V dropped 4 bases and J dropped 4; count of bases not matched to a gene: 2. The CDR3 contains 13 residues. The full variable domain, its missing parts supplied by reference TRBV7-7 and TRBJ2-5, is GAGVSQSPRYKVTKRGQDVTLRCDPISSHATLYWYQQALGQGPEFLTYFNYEAQPDKSGLPSDRFSAERPEGSISTLTIQRTEQRDSAMYRCASSSGGGETQYFGPGTRLLVL.

This chain joins TRBV12-3 or TRBV12-4 and TRBJ2-7; possible D gene TRBD2, 6 bases. Trimming removed 2 bases at V and 2 bases at J, with 7 bases between. There are 13 residues in the CDR3. DNA of the CDR3: TGTGCCAGCAGTTTAAGGGAGGCCTACGAGCAGTACTTC. Translating it yields CASSLREAYEQYF.

This chain uses TRBV6-1 with TRBJ1-5; D is unresolved. Germline V gene data show CDR1 as MNHNS and CDR2 as SASEGT. The CDR3 runs 14 residues. V was pared by 3 bases and J by 5 bases, with 11 bases between. The CDR3 sequence: CASSEQVTDQPQHF. The CDR3 nucleotides read TGTGCCAGCAGTGAGCAGGTAACGGATCAGCCCCAGCATTTT.

The chain recombines TRBV28 with TRBJ2-2, with 8 bases matching TRBD2. This CDR3 is 13 amino acids long. Trimming cost V 5 bases and J 4 bases; bases outside gene matches: 0. Germline CDR1 reads MDHEN; CDR2 reads SYDVKM. CDR3 sequence (DNA): TGTGCCAGCAGTGGACTAGCCACCGGGGAGCTGTTTTTT. As protein: CASSGLATGELFF.

This clone came up once. This sequence joins TRBV7-2 and TRBJ2-7; no clear D. The V and J ends lost 2 bases and 2 bases respectively, with 10 bases between them. CDR1 SGHTA and CDR2 FQGNSA come from the germline V gene. The CDR3 totals 14 residues. The CDR3 coding sequence is TGTGCCAGCAGCTTAAGGAGATCAGCCTACGAGCAGTACTTC. This sequence encodes CASSLRRSAYEQYF.

The rearrangement uses TRBV21-1 and TRBJ1-5; the table's D call of TRBD1 was not tested on the DNA. TRBV21-1 is reported as a pseudogene. This CDR3 region has 13 residues. The DNA of the CDR3 is TGTGCCATCATCGGGACAGGGAATCAGCCCCAGCATTTT. This encodes CAIIGTGNQPQHF.

This clone has a single count. The chain is built from TRBV27 and TRBJ1-2, with D possibly being TRBD1 (5 bases). CDR1 and CDR2 (germline): MNHEY, SMNVEV (reference sequence). CDR3 length: 14 amino acids. V was clipped by 0 bases and J by 4 bases, with 9 bases between them. This CDR3 reads CASSLSGQGYGYTF. CDR3 sequence (DNA): TGTGCCAGCAGTTTATCAGGCCAGGGCTATGGCTACACCTTC.

The rearrangement joins TRBV7-9 to TRBJ2-7, with 10 bases lining up with TRBD2. J lost 3 bases, V lost 4 bases, and 9 bases had no gene match. Per germline, CDR1 SEHNR and CDR2 FQNEAQ (reference sequence). This CDR3 has 16 residues. The CDR3 protein is CASSSTGVAGGYEQYF. The CDR3, as DNA: TGTGCCAGCAGCTCAACGGGGGTAGCGGGAGGCTACGAGCAGTACTTC.

The chain combines TRBV5-1 with TRBJ1-1; 7 bases line up with TRBD1. The CDR3 runs 15 residues. Germline V gene data show CDR1 as SGHRS and CDR2 as YFSETQ. The V gene end was trimmed by 5 bases and the J gene end by 5 bases; junction bases not matched to a gene: 12. CDR3 in amino acids: CASRRETGRDTEAFF. As DNA, the CDR3 is TGCGCCAGCAGAAGGGAGACAGGGAGAGATACTGAAGCTTTCTTT.

In DNA form, the CDR3 reads TGTGCCAGCTCCAAACGAGAGGTCGGGGAGCTGTTTTTT. This codes for CASSKREVGELFF. This chain links TRBV12-3 or TRBV12-4 with TRBJ2-2; D is undetermined. V lost 8 bases, J lost 7 bases, and 14 bases lay in between. This CDR3 comprises 13 residues.

The V call is TRBV18, the J call TRBJ1-5, with no clear D. V lost 5 bases to trimming and J lost 0 bases, with 8 bases between them. Germline V gene data show CDR1 as KGHSH and CDR2 as LQKENI. This CDR3 comprises 14 residues. The CDR3 sequence: CASSNQYSNQPQHF. The CDR3 DNA sequence: TGTGCCAGCTCAAATCAGTATAGCAATCAGCCCCAGCATTTT.

The chain recombines TRBV28 with TRBJ1-4; no clear D. The V gene's germline CDR1 is MDHEN and CDR2 SYDVKM. The CDR3 covers 15 residues. The ends were cut back, 2 bases at V and 0 bases at J, with 7 bases in the middle. As DNA, the CDR3 is TGTGCCAGCAGTTTAATAGCAGCAACTAATGAAAAACTGTTTTTT. Translation: CASSLIAATNEKLFF.

This clone was counted a few times. The chain combines TRBV2 with TRBJ2-3; D remains ambiguous. The CDR3 has 11 amino acids. Germline V gene sequence: CDR1 SNHLY, CDR2 FYNNEI. Trimming removed 5 bases from V and 4 bases from J, with 4 bases in between. The DNA of the CDR3 is TGTGCCAGCAGTCAGGCAGATACGCAGTATTTT. Amino acids: CASSQADTQYF.

The rearrangement uses TRBV2 and TRBJ2-7; D is possibly TRBD2 (5 bases). The CDR3 totals 13 residues. CDR1 is SNHLY and CDR2 is FYNNEI in the germline V gene. V was trimmed by 6 bases and J by 7 bases, leaving 16 bases between them. CDR3 amino acids: CASRADPTGEQYF. The CDR3 coding sequence is TGTGCCAGCAGGGCCGATCCCACGGGGGAGCAGTACTTC.

The chain is built from TRBV5-4 and TRBJ1-2; D call uncertain. CDR1 is SGHNT, CDR2 YYREEE, per germline (reference sequence). Trimming shortened V by 2 bases and J by 7 bases, and 18 bases separated the two germline ends. This CDR3 is 15 amino acids long. The CDR3 is CASSFWAEPAGGYTF. The CDR3 DNA reads TGTGCCAGCAGCTTTTGGGCCGAGCCTGCGGGTGGCTACACCTTC.

This chain links TRBV9 with TRBJ2-1; TRBD2 might be the D (5 bases). Deletions cut 4 bases from V and 4 bases from J, with 15 bases between. The germline V gene has CDR1 SGDLS and CDR2 YYNGEE. This CDR3 comprises 15 residues. The CDR3 DNA sequence: TGTGCCAGCAGCCCTCGGGGAAGAGAGTACAATGAGCAGTTCTTC. Translating it yields CASSPRGREYNEQFF.

This chain joins TRBV13 and TRBJ2-5, with D possibly matching TRBD1 (6 bases). Germline CDR1 reads PRHDT; CDR2 reads FYEKMQ (reference sequence). V was cut by 0 bases and J by 5 bases, with 16 bases left in between. This CDR3 comprises 16 residues. The CDR3 loop reads CASSLGRTVPRETQYF. In DNA, the CDR3 is TGTGCCAGCAGCTTAGGGAGGACAGTACCAAGGGAGACCCAGTACTTC.

The rearrangement joins TRBV10-2 to TRBJ1-1, with TRBD1 matching over 7 bases. This CDR3 is 13 amino acids long. With 6 bases clipped from V and 1 base from J, the junction kept 2 bases outside the gene matches. Germline V gene lookup returns CDR1 WSHSY and CDR2 SAAADI. The CDR3 nucleotides are TGCGCCAGCAGCGGGACAGCGAACACTGAAGCTTTCTTT. Amino acids: CASSGTANTEAFF.

This chain connects TRBV27 to TRBJ2-7, with 14 bases aligning to TRBD2. Germline trimming cut 8 bases from V and 4 bases from J; bases unmatched to any gene: 4. CDR3 size: 14 residues. Germline-derived CDR1 and CDR2 are MNHEY and SMNVEV (reference sequence). CDR3 loop: CASAGLAGAYEQYF. CDR3 nucleotides: TGTGCCAGCGCGGGACTAGCGGGAGCTTACGAGCAGTACTTC.

This chain connects TRBV19 to TRBJ1-2; no clear D. Germline loops: CDR1 LNHDA, CDR2 SQIVND (reference sequence). V gave up 3 bases and J gave up 1 base, with 6 bases separating them. The CDR3 extends over 13 amino acids. Written as DNA, the CDR3 is TGTGCCAGTAGTATTGAGGTTAACTATGGCTACACCTTC. Translation: CASSIEVNYGYTF.

This clone was recorded a few times. The genes are TRBV28 and TRBJ1-1; D gene uncertain. The germline CDR1 and CDR2 sequences are MDHEN and SYDVKM. The CDR3 sequence is 12 residues long. V was pared by 5 bases and J by 5 bases, with 9 bases between. CDR3 sequence (DNA): TGTGCCAGCAGTAGCTCTTGGACTGAAGCTTTCTTT. Translating it yields CASSSSWTEAFF.

The chain employs TRBV7-9 and TRBJ2-1; D perhaps matches TRBD1 (5 bases). The germline V gene encodes CDR1 SEHNR and CDR2 FQNEAQ (reference sequence). The CDR3 sequence is 12 residues long. The V end lost 5 bases, the J end lost 7 bases, and 9 bases lay between the germline ends. The CDR3 DNA follows: TGTGCCAGCAGCACCCAGGGAAATGAGCAGTTCTTC. Residues: CASSTQGNEQFF.

The sample holds a few counts of this clone. The rearrangement uses TRBV7-2 and TRBJ2-1; 7 bases fit TRBD2. The CDR3 spans 13 residues. Germline CDR1 SGHTA, CDR2 FQGNSA. With V trimmed by 2 bases and J by 8 bases, 3 bases remained unmatched. In DNA form, the CDR3 reads TGTGCCAGCAGCTTAACCGCGGGGGATGAGCAGTTCTTC. Its translation: CASSLTAGDEQFF.

The chain uses TRBV3-1 (or the pseudogene TRBV3-2) and TRBJ1-5; a weak D match, TRBD1 (6 bases). This CDR3 has 14 amino acids. Germline V gene data show CDR1 as LGHDT and CDR2 as YNNKEL (reference sequence). V lost 6 bases and J 0 bases, leaving 9 bases between the germline ends. The CDR3 DNA reads as TGTGCCAGCAGTCACAGGGATAGCAATCAGCCCCAGCATTTT. This codes for CASSHRDSNQPQHF.

The chain combines TRBV5-4 with TRBJ1-1, with a possible D match to TRBD1 (6 bases). The germline V gene has CDR1 SGHNT and CDR2 YYREEE (reference sequence). This CDR3 contains 14 residues. V was clipped by 4 bases and J by 1 base, with 11 bases between them. CDR3 sequence (DNA): TGTGCCAGCAGCCCTAAACAGGGGAACACTGAAGCTTTCTTT. Translated: CASSPKQGNTEAFF.

The rearrangement uses TRBV6-5 and TRBJ1-6; D call uncertain. Trimming cost V 7 bases and J 0 bases, with 10 bases left between them. There are 15 residues in the CDR3. From germline, CDR1 is MNHEY and CDR2 SVGAGI. The CDR3 sequence is CASKTSSSYNSPLHF. DNA for the CDR3: TGTGCCAGCAAGACTTCAAGCTCCTATAATTCACCCCTCCACTTT.

V gene TRBV13 combines with J gene TRBJ2-1, with TRBD2 matching over 10 bases. The CDR3 loop spans 17 amino acids. Losses at the gene ends were 5 bases for V and 4 bases for J; bases not matched to a gene: 11. Per the germline V gene, CDR1 is PRHDT and CDR2 is FYEKMQ (reference sequence). The CDR3 sequence is CASSPYPTSGTYNEQFF. The CDR3 DNA reads TGTGCCAGCAGCCCCTATCCTACTAGCGGGACATACAATGAGCAGTTCTTC.

V usage is TRBV4-1 and J usage is TRBJ1-6, with D perhaps matching TRBD1 (6 bases). CDR3 length: 18 amino acids. In germline, CDR1 is MGHRA, CDR2 YSYEKL. V was clipped by 4 bases and J by 4 bases, with 20 bases between them. The CDR3, as DNA: TGCGCCAGCAGCCCCAAACAGGGAGTGAGGGATTATAATTCACCCCTCCACTTT. This gives the protein CASSPKQGVRDYNSPLHF.

This chain links TRBV28 with TRBJ2-2; weak D call: TRBD1 (6 bases). V lost 6 bases and J lost 2, with 13 bases in between. CDR3 length: 15 residues. CDR1 is MDHEN and CDR2 is SYDVKM in the germline V gene. CDR3 region: CASSLRTENTGELFF. DNA of the CDR3: TGTGCCAGCAGCCTTAGGACAGAAAACACCGGGGAGCTGTTTTTT.

As regards this clone: One base away lies a much larger clone, so this may be a sequencing read error. The rearrangement joins TRBV5-5 to TRBJ1-1, with TRBD1 matching 7 bases. The J segment lost 0 bases and the V segment lost 4 bases, leaving 3 bases of the junction unmatched. The CDR3 totals 14 residues. Germline V CDR1 and CDR2: SGHKS, YYEKEE (reference sequence). The CDR3 nucleotides read TGTGCCAGCAGCGTGGGACAGTTGAACACTGAAGCTTTCTTT. It encodes CASSVGQLNTEAFF.

V is TRBV19 and J is TRBJ1-4; D gene ambiguous. The CDR3 is made up of 13 amino acids. V dropped 3 bases and J dropped 7 bases, with 9 bases sitting between them. Germline V CDR1 and CDR2: LNHDA, SQIVND (reference sequence). CDR3 in amino acids: CASSIRIGEKLFF. The DNA of the CDR3 is TGTGCCAGTAGTATTCGAATCGGTGAAAAACTGTTTTTT.